This T cell receptor (beta chain) was recovered during a study of T cell responses to AZD1222 COVID-19 vaccine. CDR1 and CDR2 (germline): SGHDT, YYEEEE. The CDR3 extends over 15 amino acids. V was shortened by 0 bases and J by 7 bases, with 16 bases between the two germline ends. Findings and caveats of the study: Donor demographics were predominantly white British with a female majority; clonal diversity may be underestimated.

On this clone itself: The antigen is unknown.

TCRdb's table, derived via immunoSEQ multiplex PCR, lists solely in-frame clones and lacks some. The sample carries around 150,000 clones, about nine tenths recorded once. V is TRBV5-6 and J is TRBJ1-2; possibly TRBD1 for D (5 bases). The TCR originated in an adult who received the AZD1222 COVID-19 vaccine. This sample comprised peripheral blood, obtained 28 days after the second AZD1222 dose. The CDR3 bases are TGTGCCAGCAGCTTGGAGGGGATTACGTGGACTGGCTACACCTTC. It encodes CASSLEGITWTGYTF.